A single T cell receptor beta chain is shown here with its context. No cognate antigen has been identified for it. The input lacks base qualities; no much larger clone sits a single base away. The immunoSEQ Assay, a bias-controlled multiplex PCR, was used to amplify TCRbeta CDR3 regions from genomic DNA. The authors processed their data as follows. Within the assay, amplification of reference gene primers was used to estimate how many nucleated cells each sample contained. Sequence reads were collapsed and filtered to measure the absolute abundance of every unique TCRbeta CDR3 rearrangement. Productive Simpson clonality was computed per sample as the square root of Simpson's diversity index over productive rearrangements. The source is immuneACCESS, and TCRdb retained only in-frame sequences with V and J called. Part of the clones is not carried over; for the studies checked, unresolved V genes explain less than half of this, and the remainder is unexplained. The V and J calls and clone size are taken from that table; D and trimming were inferred from the DNA. In this sample the table shows 70,000 to 80,000 clones, around 85% of which occur a single time. About a third of the sample rests with the top ten.

Sequences MRHNA (CDR1) and SNTAGT (CDR2) are obtained from the germline V gene. V is cut back by 4 bases and J by 4 bases, with 8 bases in the junction unmatched. Measured from the cysteine to the phenylalanine, the CDR3 is 16 residues long. Only CDR3 DNA remains: 48 bases, in frame from the first base. The data were taken from a study of blood T cell repertoires in COVID-19 (dated by TCRdb to about 2020). In the study overall: Samples covering the acute and convalescent phases of COVID-19 were provided by collaborators in the United States, Italy and Spain. The material from the prospective study consisted of cDNA or gDNA derived from T cells, B-cell-depleted T cells, or PBMCs. The dataset comprised deeply sampled blood TCRbeta repertoires from subjects exposed to, actively infected with, or recovered from COVID-19. The repertoires were released in a freely available public database meant as a resource for research on the immune response to SARS-CoV-2. Samples were obtained from the ongoing ImmuneRACE study (first 160 participants) and from about 1,300 subjects provided by 6 global collaborators. The sample metadata nearly always contained a de-identified subject ID, COVID-19 status, age in years and sex. HLA class I and class II types, where available, came from metadata supplied by the sample provider rather than from assay-based typing.

General findings and caveats noted by the study authors: The amount of clinical and demographic metadata varied by source and participant and was provided uncurated.

Collaborating institutions collected whole blood in K2EDTA tubes following their own protocols. For TCRbeta analysis, collaborator samples were shipped as frozen whole blood, as isolated PBMCs, or as DNA extracted from either sample type. This TCR derives from a woman older than 75 with active or convalescent COVID-19. This receptor chain uses TRBV6-4 and TRBJ2-3, with 10 central nucleotides matching TRBD2. Material for sequencing was peripheral blood. The CDR3 region has the sequence CASSGVVSGGADTQYF. The nucleotide sequence is given as TGTGCCAGCAGTGGGGTGGTGAGCGGGGGGGCAGATACGCAGTATTTT.